Included here is one T cell receptor beta chain sequence, with context. Its cognate antigen is unknown. Sequencing was performed with immunoSEQ multiplex PCR; in TCRdb, only in-frame clones are kept and a portion is missing. The sample records fewer than 200,000 clones, approximately 94% being singletons. The sample is drawn from a study of OX40 agonist ivuxolimab in advanced cancers. About the study: People in dose escalation had one of these cancers: hepatocellular carcinoma, melanoma, renal cell or head and neck cancer. Two cutaneous melanoma patients and one hepatocellular carcinoma patient, three in all, had partial responses.

Study outcomes and limitations: Both CD4+ and CD8+ T cell populations in blood had undergone clonal expansion by week 6 at 0.1 to 3.0 mg/kg.

Blood draws occurred at baseline, cycle 4 day 1, and cycle 7 day 1. Germline assignment: CDR1 SGHDT and CDR2 YYEEEE. The ends lost 2 bases at V and 10 bases at J; junction bases unmatched: 5. The CDR3 runs 14 residues. The TCR comes from an adult with an advanced solid tumor such as melanoma, head and neck, liver or kidney cancer. Here the sequenced sample was CD4+ or CD8+ T cells sorted from blood, taken in a trial of the OX40 agonist ivuxolimab. V is TRBV5-6 and J is TRBJ1-4; 10 bases are shared with TRBD1. CDR3 residues: CASSFGTGEVKLFF. In nucleotides, the CDR3 is TGTGCCAGCAGCTTCGGGACAGGGGAGGTAAAACTGTTTTTT.